The 15 T cell receptor beta chains below come from one sample, sequenced in a study of breast tumors, draining lymph nodes, adjacent tissues. A single record per CDR3 protein comes from TCRdb applying MiXCR to the multiplex PCR reads. The table lists roughly 220,000 distinct CDR3 sequences, less than 40% of them singletons, with about 3.9% in the top ten. Breast cancer patients provided tissue from their axillary draining lymph nodes. Sequencing input: axillary lymph node tissue. These receptors were obtained from a female donor with breast cancer. Some clones in this sample may be carry-over from other donors' samples.

This clonotype appeared many times. The chain employs TRBV4-2 and TRBJ1-5; 7 positions match TRBD1. J lost 2 bases, V lost 2 bases, and 12 bases had no gene match. The CDR3 consists of 18 residues. Germline CDR1 is LGHNA and CDR2 is YNFKEQ. CDR3 residues: CASSQSSSPGQRNQPQHF. CDR3 bases: TGTGCCAGCAGCCAATCCTCCTCTCCGGGACAGCGCAATCAGCCCCAGCATTTT.

Only a few counts were recorded for this clonotype. V is TRBV6-5 and J is TRBJ2-3; 11 bases match TRBD1. CDR1 is MNHEY, CDR2 SVGAGI, per germline. The CDR3 runs 15 residues. V lost 0 bases, J lost 6 bases, and 2 bases stayed unmatched. CDR3 in DNA: TGTGCCAGCAGTTACTCAGGACAGGGGGCCGATACGCAGTATTTT. It codes for CASSYSGQGADTQYF.

By proportion, this clonotype is medium-sized (0.01 to 0.1%). The rearrangement links TRBV19 to TRBJ1-2, with 10 bases aligning to TRBD1. This CDR3 contains 17 residues. V shed 7 bases, J shed 8 bases, and the junction held 19 bases outside the gene matches. CDR1 is LNHDA and CDR2 is SQIVND in the germline V gene (reference sequence). CDR3 in DNA: TGTGCCAGTACCGACATGACAGGGGGCGCGGCGTATGAGGGCTACACCTTC. Protein: CASTDMTGGAAYEGYTF. The full variable domain, rest sourced from reference TRBV19 and TRBJ1-2, is DGGITQSPKYLFRKEGQNVTLSCEQNLNHDAMYWYRQDPGQGLRLIYYSQIVNDFQKGDIAEGYSVSREKKESFPLTVTSAQKNPTAFYLCASTDMTGGAAYEGYTFGSGTRLTVV.

Only a few counts were recorded for this clonotype. This may stem from a read error, because a much larger clone lies one nucleotide away. The chain carries TRBV12-3 or TRBV12-4 and TRBJ2-7, with TRBD1 matching over 10 bases. V was pared by 3 bases and J by 0 bases, with 5 bases of the junction left unmatched. This CDR3 is built from 16 residues. The CDR3 DNA reads as TGTGCCAGCAGTTTCGGGGACAGGGGCCCCTCCTACGAGCAGTACTTC. It encodes CASSFGDRGPSYEQYF.

This clonotype was detected only once. Just one base apart from a much larger clone, this may be a read error. This rearrangement joins TRBV29-1 to TRBJ2-3; 8 bases are a match to TRBD2. The CDR3 has 16 amino acids. The germline V gene has CDR1 SQVTM and CDR2 ANQGSEA. CDR3 bases: TGCAGCGTTGTAAACCCCTCGGGGGGGGGCACAGATACGCAGAATTTT. It is translated as CSVVNPSGGGTDTQNF.

This clonotype was seen repeatedly, ten times or more. The chain couples TRBV10-3 to TRBJ1-2; 8 bases agree with TRBD1. V lost 3 bases to trimming and J lost 2 bases; unmatched junction nucleotides: 5. Germline V gives CDR1 ENHRY, CDR2 SYGVKD. CDR3 length: 15 residues. CDR3 sequence (DNA): TGTGCCATCAGTGATTTCCAGGGGGCCAACTATGGCTACACCTTC. This translates into CAISDFQGANYGYTF.

This clonotype was picked up many times. V and J are TRBV9 and TRBJ1-2; no firm D call. Germline V gives CDR1 SGDLS, CDR2 YYNGEE. V lost 0 bases, J lost 2 bases, and 11 bases lay in between. The CDR3 contains 15 residues. The DNA of the CDR3 is TGTGCCAGCAGCGTAGGGGATATTAAAAACTATGGCTACACCTTC. Translated, it gives CASSVGDIKNYGYTF.

The genes are TRBV2 and TRBJ2-2; no firm D call. The CDR3 consists of 11 residues. Germline CDR1 and CDR2: SNHLY and FYNNEI. The V gene lost 9 bases and the J gene lost 7 bases, with 9 bases spanning the gap. The CDR3 reads CASSLHGELFF. The CDR3 DNA reads as TGTGCCAGTAGTCTCCACGGGGAGCTGTTTTTT.

Many counts were recorded for this clonotype. A much more abundant neighbour one base away suggests this may be a read error. This chain joins TRBV20-1 and TRBJ1-6, with no clear D. This CDR3 spans 15 amino acids. The V gene lost 5 bases and the J gene lost 9 bases, with 20 bases spanning the gap. Germline loops: CDR1 DFQATT, CDR2 SNEGSKA (reference sequence). CDR3 sequence reads: CSAPQLTLGTSPLHF. The CDR3 DNA reads as TGCAGTGCTCCCCAACTCACCTTGGGCACTTCACCCCTCCACTTT.

This clonotype was found many times. The chain has TRBV6-5 and TRBJ2-5; D uncertain. Trimming cost V 4 bases and J 6 bases, with 6 bases left between them. Germline CDR1 is MNHEY and CDR2 is SVGAGI. The CDR3 runs 11 residues. In DNA, the CDR3 is TGTGCCAGCAGTTCCCTAAAGACCCAGTACTTC. Translating it yields CASSSLKTQYF.

A single count supports this clonotype. The germline gene is not matched at one end of the junction; a read error may be the cause. This chain joins TRBV15 and TRBJ1-3; D might be TRBD1 (6 bases). Germline-derived CDR1 and CDR2 are LNHNV and YYDKDF (reference sequence). The CDR3 is 16 residues long. CDR3 bases: TGTGTCACCAGCAGATTGACAGGACTCTCTGGAAACACCGTATATTTT. This codes for CVTSRLTGLSGNTVYF.

In its sample, this clonotype was seen many times. The chain carries TRBV15 and TRBJ1-4; the D is unclear. V lost 6 bases, J lost 7 bases, and 12 bases lay in between. Germline assignment: CDR1 LNHNV and CDR2 YYDKDF (reference sequence). This CDR3 is built from 13 residues. In DNA form, the CDR3 reads TGTGCCACCAGACGGGGAATGTCTGAAAAACTGTTTTTT. This sequence encodes CATRRGMSEKLFF.

Notes on this clonotype: A single base separates this from a much larger clone, so it may be a read error. The gene calls are TRBV20-1 and TRBJ2-4; TRBD2 is a possible D gene (5 bases). CDR3 length: 14 residues. CDR1 and CDR2 from the germline V gene are DFQATT and SNEGSKA (reference sequence). The CDR3 reads CSADYGVAKTIQYF. The CDR3 bases are TGCAGTGCTGACTACGGGGTAGCCAAAACCATTCAGTACTTC.

This clonotype was seen ten or more times. The chain joins TRBV12-5 to TRBJ1-5, with D possibly TRBD1 on 5 matching bases. Germline loops: CDR1 LGHNT, CDR2 FRNRAP. CDR3 length equals 15 residues. The ends were cut back, 1 base at V and 4 bases at J, with 11 bases in the middle. DNA of the CDR3: TGTGCTAGTGGTTTGGAGGGGAGGAAAAATCAGCCCCAGCATTTT. As protein: CASGLEGRKNQPQHF.

This clonotype was seen only a few times. The chain couples TRBV7-6 to TRBJ1-1; D not certain. V was shortened by 3 bases and J by 4 bases, with 12 bases between the two germline ends. This CDR3 has 14 residues. Germline V gives CDR1 SGHVS, CDR2 FNYEAQ. The CDR3 nucleotides are TGTGCCAGCAGCTTGGCCGTCGTTGGCACTGAAGCTTTCTTT. Residues: CASSLAVVGTEAFF.